The clone carrying this T cell receptor (beta chain) has a count of ten or more. What it binds is unknown. CDR1 is MGHDK, CDR2 SYGVNS, per germline. This CDR3 region has 13 residues. Trimming at V came to 4 bases and at J to 5 bases, leaving 4 bases not matched to a gene. The data are from a study of siplizumab effects on memory and regulatory T cells. The wider study: Investigators ran mixed lymphocyte reactions in pairs, testing siplizumab at roughly 1 ug/mL against no drug.

As described, mixed lymphocyte reaction cells underwent coculture at 37°C for a duration of more than five days. Only in-frame clones appear in the TCRdb table, and some are missing; sequencing was by immunoSEQ multiplex PCR. The top ten clones hold 30% to 45% of a sample with about 12,000 clones, around half of them seen once. The sample taken for sequencing was CFSE-low (dividing) CD8+ T cells sorted from an allogeneic mixed lymphocyte reaction. The chain employs TRBV25-1 and TRBJ2-5; 7 nucleotides match TRBD2. The TCR was taken from a human donor in good health; the cells came from an allogeneic mixed lymphocyte reaction. Some clones in this sample may be carry-over from other donors' samples. The CDR3 region is CASSVWGGETQYF. CDR3 in DNA: TGTGCCAGCAGTGTCTGGGGAGGGGAGACCCAGTACTTC. The full variable domain, with the rest looked up from reference TRBV25-1 and TRBJ2-5, is EADIYQTPRYLVIGTGKKITLECSQTMGHDKMYWYQQDPGMELHLIHYSYGVNSTEKGDLSSESTVSRIRTEHFPLTLESARPSHTSQYLCASSVWGGETQYFGPGTRLLVL.